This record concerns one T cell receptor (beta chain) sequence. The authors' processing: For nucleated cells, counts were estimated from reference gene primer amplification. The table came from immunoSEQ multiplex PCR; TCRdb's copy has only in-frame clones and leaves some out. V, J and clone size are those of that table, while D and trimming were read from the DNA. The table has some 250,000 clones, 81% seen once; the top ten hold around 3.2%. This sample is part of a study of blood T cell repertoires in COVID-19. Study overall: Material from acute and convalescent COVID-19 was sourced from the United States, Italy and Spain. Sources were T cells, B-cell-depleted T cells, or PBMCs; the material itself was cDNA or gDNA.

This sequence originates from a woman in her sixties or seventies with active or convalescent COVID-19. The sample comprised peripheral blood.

The CDR3 DNA follows: TGTGCCAGTAGGACAGGGGGAGGCGGGGAGCTGTTTTTT. Protein product: CASRTGGGGELFF. The chain links TRBV19 to TRBJ2-2, with 9 bases fitting TRBD1. The V gene's germline CDR1 is LNHDA and CDR2 SQIVND (reference sequence). V trimming: 6 bases; J trimming: 7 bases; junction bases outside the gene matches: 3. The CDR3 runs to 13 residues.